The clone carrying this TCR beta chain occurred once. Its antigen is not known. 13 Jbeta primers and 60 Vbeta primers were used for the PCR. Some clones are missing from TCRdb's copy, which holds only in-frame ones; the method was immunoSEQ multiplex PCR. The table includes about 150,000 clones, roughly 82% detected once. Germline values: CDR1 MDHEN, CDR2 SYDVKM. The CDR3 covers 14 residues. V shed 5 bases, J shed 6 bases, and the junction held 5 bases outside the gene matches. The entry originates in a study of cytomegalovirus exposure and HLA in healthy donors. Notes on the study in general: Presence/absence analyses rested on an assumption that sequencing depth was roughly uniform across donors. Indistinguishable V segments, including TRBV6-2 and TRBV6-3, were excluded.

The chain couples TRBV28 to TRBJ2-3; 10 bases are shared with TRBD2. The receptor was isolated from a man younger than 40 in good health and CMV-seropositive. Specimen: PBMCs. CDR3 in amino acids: CASSSGGAVDTQYF. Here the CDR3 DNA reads TGTGCCAGCAGTAGCGGGGGGGCGGTGGATACGCAGTATTTT.